This TCR beta chain is drawn from a study of T-cell memory formation after mild COVID-19. Study background: TCR clustering was largely donor specific. Study findings and constraints: Clones contracting day 15 to 85 were balanced CD4/CD8; later expanders leaned CD4+. The pre-infection memory compartment contained some responding clones, suggesting cross-reactive memory joined. The CD4+ clones that contracted clustered mainly within CM and EM, and the CD8+ clones concentrated in EMRA.

TCRdb re-derived calls from the 5' RACE reads in MiXCR, one entry per CDR3 protein. The sample has some 310,000 distinct CDR3 sequences, more than 20% seen once; the top ten hold around 23%. Turning to this clonotype: Its antigen is unknown.

The sequencing input was PBMCs or a T cell subset sorted from them (not recorded which). The clonotype comes from a man aged 18 to 29 who had mild COVID-19 (a few samples of this study predate the infection). Cell type and time point are not known.

For the CDR3, the DNA is TGTGCCAGCAGCTCAGGGTCCGTCTACAGTCAGCCCCAGCATTTT. It translates to CASSSGSVYSQPQHF. V usage is TRBV7-2 and J usage is TRBJ1-5, with D maybe TRBD1 (5 bases). The CDR3 loop spans 15 amino acids. V was pared by 4 bases and J by 6 bases, with 16 bases between. CDR1 is SGHTA, CDR2 FQGNSA, per germline.